The present TCR beta chain was sequenced within a study of metastatic and nonmetastatic thyroid tumors. Study summary: It was across blood and tumor or nodule tissue from malignant and benign thyroid patients that repertoires were compared. Findings and limits, study-wide: TCR beta diversity was reportedly significantly higher in malignant thyroid tumors than benign nodules, in blood and tumor.

This CDR3 has 16 residues. Germline loops: CDR1 MDHEN, CDR2 SYDVKM. V was clipped by 5 bases and J by 0 bases; unmatched bases: 8. In its sample, this clone ranks as medium-sized. Its target is not known. Study processing details: A distant-metastasis classifier for papillary thyroid cancer was built using CDR3 differences across clinicopathological groups. TCRdb called clones again from the PCR reads with MiXCR. The V and J calls and clone size are TCRdb's, not the authors'. This sample has tens of thousands of clones; around an eighth occur once, and the top ten carry 8.5% to 10%. Every patient underwent thyroid surgery untreated.

The clonotype originates from a male donor with papillary thyroid cancer or a benign thyroid nodule (not recorded which). Some clones in this sample may be carry-over from other donors' samples. Material for sequencing was blood. J is TRBJ2-7 and V is TRBV28, with 9 bases lining up with TRBD2. The chain's CDR3 is CASSLKAGGPSYEQYF. The CDR3 DNA reads as TGTGCCAGCAGTCTGAAAGCGGGGGGCCCCTCCTACGAGCAGTACTTC.